A selection of T cell receptor beta chains follows, all from one sample in a study of T cells after yellow fever vaccination. TCRdb ran MiXCR on the 5' RACE reads and lists one entry per CDR3 protein. Of hundreds of thousands of distinct CDR3 sequences listed, approximately 9% are singletons. Sample: PBMCs, taken on the day of the first yellow fever vaccination. The receptors here all came from a man between 18 and 29 years old who received the YFV17D yellow fever vaccine. Both conserved end residues are part of each CDR3. Each record gives: V gene, J gene, clone size, D gene, CDR3 protein, CDR3 DNA. The D gene is left open where the match is weak. Clone size is shown for a subset of rows, as once, few, many or a class of expanded clone.

v_gene: TRBV19
j_gene: TRBJ2-2
abundance: -
d_gene: -
CDR3aa: CASSIPGAAGELFF
CDR3nt: TGTGCCAGTAGTATCCCGGGGGCGGCCGGGGAGCTGTTTTTT

v_gene: TRBV5-1
j_gene: TRBJ2-1
abundance: -
d_gene: -
CDR3aa: CASSSGASAVYNEQFF
CDR3nt: TGCGCCAGCAGCTCCGGGGCTAGCGCCGTGTACAATGAGCAGTTCTTC

v_gene: TRBV2
j_gene: TRBJ2-1
abundance: -
d_gene: TRBD2
CDR3aa: CASGPGQAGLF
CDR3nt: TGTGCCAGCGGACCCGGCCAAGCGGGGCTGTTC

v_gene: TRBV29-1
j_gene: TRBJ2-1
abundance: few
d_gene: TRBD1
CDR3aa: CSVTGTGAIGEQFF
CDR3nt: TGCAGCGTTACCGGGACAGGGGCGATCGGTGAGCAGTTCTTC

v_gene: TRBV21-1
j_gene: TRBJ1-5
abundance: -
d_gene: -
CDR3aa: CASSKGDTECSNQPQHF
CDR3nt: TGTGCCAGCAGCAAAGGGGACACCGAATGTAGCAATCAGCCCCAGCATTTT

v_gene: TRBV14
j_gene: TRBJ2-3
abundance: many
d_gene: -
CDR3aa: CASSQDWTGSQYF
CDR3nt: TGTGCCAGCAGCCAAGATTGGACGGGATCGCAGTATTTT

v_gene: TRBV7-9
j_gene: TRBJ2-1
abundance: few
d_gene: TRBD2
CDR3aa: CASSLGQTSGGEYEQFF
CDR3nt: TGTGCCAGCAGCTTAGGGCAGACTAGCGGGGGGGAATATGAGCAGTTCTTC

v_gene: TRBV12-3/TRBV12-4
j_gene: TRBJ1-1
abundance: few
d_gene: -
CDR3aa: CASSSQQYTEAFF
CDR3nt: TGTGCCAGCAGTTCCCAACAGTACACTGAAGCTTTCTTT

v_gene: TRBV20-1
j_gene: TRBJ2-7
abundance: few
d_gene: -
CDR3aa: CSARVQSEQYF
CDR3nt: TGCAGTGCTAGAGTACAGAGCGAGCAGTACTTC

v_gene: TRBV7-2
j_gene: TRBJ2-7
abundance: -
d_gene: -
CDR3aa: CASSLGSGHAPKQYF
CDR3nt: TGTGCCAGCAGCTTAGGCTCCGGACACGCCCCAAAGCAGTACTTC

v_gene: TRBV19
j_gene: TRBJ1-1
abundance: few
d_gene: TRBD1
CDR3aa: CASITGGLNTEAFF
CDR3nt: TGTGCCAGTATTACAGGGGGTTTGAACACTGAAGCTTTCTTT

v_gene: TRBV6-2/TRBV6-3
j_gene: TRBJ2-5
abundance: once
d_gene: -
CDR3aa: CATKQVILTPERETQYF
CDR3nt: TGTGCCACCAAGCAGGTCATATTGACTCCGGAGCGGGAGACCCAGTACTTC

v_gene: TRBV20-1
j_gene: TRBJ1-6
abundance: few
d_gene: TRBD1
CDR3aa: CSAARTGSETLHF
CDR3nt: TGCAGTGCCGCGAGGACAGGGAGCGAGACCCTCCACTTT

v_gene: TRBV12-3/TRBV12-4
j_gene: TRBJ2-5
abundance: many
d_gene: -
CDR3aa: CASALDRETQYF
CDR3nt: TGTGCGTCGGCCCTCGACCGGGAGACCCAGTACTTC

v_gene: TRBV19
j_gene: TRBJ2-2
abundance: many
d_gene: -
CDR3aa: CASARSGNTGELFF
CDR3nt: TGTGCCAGTGCGAGGTCCGGGAACACCGGGGAGCTGTTTTTT

v_gene: TRBV15
j_gene: TRBJ2-3
abundance: -
d_gene: -
CDR3aa: CATSRDVGTDTQYF
CDR3nt: TGTGCCACCAGCAGAGATGTGGGCACAGATACGCAGTATTTT

v_gene: TRBV6-5
j_gene: TRBJ2-7
abundance: many
d_gene: TRBD2
CDR3aa: CASSYSSGGGYEQYF
CDR3nt: TGTGCCAGCAGTTACTCCAGCGGGGGGGGCTACGAGCAGTACTTC

v_gene: TRBV30
j_gene: TRBJ2-7
abundance: many
d_gene: TRBD1
CDR3aa: CAWSPQGVDYEQYF
CDR3nt: TGTGCCTGGAGTCCCCAGGGGGTGGACTACGAGCAGTACTTC

v_gene: TRBV7-2
j_gene: TRBJ2-3
abundance: few
d_gene: TRBD2
CDR3aa: CASSFRSGGDLDTQYF
CDR3nt: TGTGCCAGCAGCTTCCGTAGCGGGGGGGATCTTGATACGCAGTATTTT

v_gene: TRBV4-2
j_gene: TRBJ2-3
abundance: few
d_gene: TRBD1
CDR3aa: CASSLHTGGRDTDTQYF
CDR3nt: TGTGCCAGCAGCCTACACACAGGGGGCCGGGACACAGATACGCAGTATTTT

v_gene: TRBV4-2
j_gene: TRBJ2-2
abundance: -
d_gene: -
CDR3aa: CASSQNRPDKTGELFF
CDR3nt: TGTGCCAGCAGCCAAAACCGGCCCGACAAGACCGGGGAGCTGTTTTTT

v_gene: TRBV7-6
j_gene: TRBJ2-2
abundance: -
d_gene: -
CDR3aa: CASSLVATTAGELFF
CDR3nt: TGTGCCAGCAGCTTAGTCGCGACTACGGCCGGGGAGCTGTTTTTT

v_gene: TRBV7-9
j_gene: TRBJ1-5
abundance: few
d_gene: -
CDR3aa: CASSGGGVNQPQHF
CDR3nt: TGTGCCAGCAGCGGAGGGGGAGTCAATCAGCCCCAGCATTTT

v_gene: TRBV12-3/TRBV12-4
j_gene: TRBJ1-1
abundance: -
d_gene: -
CDR3aa: CASNPTENTEAFF
CDR3nt: TGTGCCAGCAACCCGACAGAAAACACTGAAGCTTTCTTT

v_gene: TRBV5-8
j_gene: TRBJ2-7
abundance: many
d_gene: -
CDR3aa: CASSPPGAYEQYF
CDR3nt: TGTGCCAGCAGCCCCCCCGGGGCCTACGAGCAGTACTTC

v_gene: TRBV7-2
j_gene: TRBJ2-1
abundance: few
d_gene: -
CDR3aa: CASSLELLEYNEQFF
CDR3nt: TGTGCCAGCAGCTTAGAACTACTAGAATACAATGAGCAGTTCTTC

v_gene: TRBV16
j_gene: TRBJ1-5
abundance: -
d_gene: -
CDR3aa: CASSLSGGGNQPQHF
CDR3nt: TGTGCCAGCAGCCTCTCTGGGGGGGGCAATCAGCCCCAGCATTTT

v_gene: TRBV7-2
j_gene: TRBJ1-4
abundance: -
d_gene: -
CDR3aa: CASSSRRGDEKLFF
CDR3nt: TGTGCCAGCAGCTCCCGCAGGGGCGATGAAAAACTGTTTTTT

v_gene: TRBV20-1
j_gene: TRBJ2-7
abundance: -
d_gene: -
CDR3aa: CSAARGSYEQYF
CDR3nt: TGCAGTGCGGCTAGAGGGTCCTACGAGCAGTACTTC